The 30 T cell receptor beta chains reported below all come from one sample, sequenced in a study of brain T cells in children with intractable seizures. Stated time point: blood from clinic visit 5 months post-surgery; TSC patient then seizure free. Sequencing was performed with immunoSEQ multiplex PCR; in TCRdb, only in-frame clones are kept and a portion is missing. The sample contains 340,000 or so clones, roughly 92% of which appear only once. Sequenced material: peripheral blood, taken about 5 months after surgery. These receptors were taken from a boy under three years old with tuberous sclerosis and intractable seizures.

This chain joins TRBV7-9 and TRBJ1-6; tentatively, D is TRBD1 (6 bases). Germline-derived CDR1 and CDR2 are SEHNR and FQNEAQ (reference sequence). Trimming stripped 5 bases from V and 14 bases from J, with 10 bases between. The CDR3 has 11 amino acids. This chain's CDR3 is CASSPDRTLHF. The CDR3 DNA follows: TGTGCCAGCAGCCCCGACAGGACCCTCCACTTT.

This chain connects TRBV6-5 to TRBJ1-1; D gene unclear. Germline CDR1 is MNHEY and CDR2 is SVGAGI. Trimming shortened V by 6 bases and J by 1 base, and 12 bases separated the two germline ends. This CDR3 has 14 residues. The CDR3 region has the DNA TGTGCCAGCAGCCCCCCCAGCGGGAACACTGAAGCTTTCTTT. Translating gives CASSPPSGNTEAFF.

The chain carries TRBV2 and TRBJ1-1; D uncertain. Germline V lookup: CDR1 SNHLY, CDR2 FYNNEI. Between the trimmed V and J ends, which lost 6 bases and 1 base, there was a span of 9 bases. The CDR3 loop spans 13 amino acids. CDR3 sequence: CASSVSENTEAFF. CDR3 nucleotides: TGTGCCAGCAGCGTTAGTGAGAACACTGAAGCTTTCTTT.

J is TRBJ1-2 and V is TRBV6-5; 7 nucleotides agree with TRBD1. V lost 2 bases and J lost 0; bases outside the gene matches: 3. The CDR3 has 15 amino acids. From germline, CDR1 is MNHEY and CDR2 SVGAGI. The CDR3 protein is CASSYRDRPNYGYTF. Written as DNA, the CDR3 is TGTGCCAGCAGTTACCGGGACAGACCTAACTATGGCTACACCTTC.

J is TRBJ1-1 and V is TRBV12-3 or TRBV12-4; no reliable D call. The ends were cut back, 3 bases at V and 5 bases at J, with 7 bases in the middle. The CDR3 is 12 residues long. CDR3 loop: CASSLTGTEAFF. CDR3 bases: TGTGCCAGCAGTTTGACGGGGACTGAAGCTTTCTTT.

The chain recombines TRBV7-9 with TRBJ2-4; 10 positions agree with TRBD2. The trim removed 0 bases at V and 2 bases at J, leaving 4 bases unmatched. The CDR3 is made up of 17 amino acids. The germline V gene encodes CDR1 SEHNR and CDR2 FQNEAQ (reference sequence). The CDR3 region has the DNA TGTGCCAGCAGCTTAGCTGCTAGCGGGAGACCCAAAAACATTCAGTACTTC. Translated: CASSLAASGRPKNIQYF.

With regard to this clone: Its ends do not fully match the called genes, so a read error is possible. CDR3 nucleotides: TGTGCCAGCAGTGTATCTAGCGGTTACTCCTACGAGCAGTACTTC. It specifies CASSVSSGYSYEQYF. V gene TRBV27 combines with J gene TRBJ2-7; TRBD2 aligns across 7 bases. The CDR3 sequence is 15 residues long. Germline values: CDR1 MNHEY, CDR2 SMNVEV (reference sequence).

V and J are TRBV13 and TRBJ2-7, with 7 bases identical to TRBD2. Germline CDR1 and CDR2: PRHDT and FYEKMQ (reference sequence). The CDR3 is made up of 14 amino acids. J lost 1 base, V lost 6 bases, and 6 bases had no gene match. The CDR3 region is CASRKWGGSYEQYF. The CDR3 coding sequence is TGTGCCAGCAGAAAATGGGGGGGATCCTACGAGCAGTACTTC.

V gene TRBV7-9 combines with J gene TRBJ2-7; 11 nucleotides line up with TRBD2. Germline lookup yields CDR1 SEHNR and CDR2 FQNEAQ (reference sequence). The CDR3 covers 18 residues. The V segment lost 4 bases and the J segment 4 bases; nucleotides outside the gene matches: 15. The CDR3 DNA sequence: TGTGCCAGCAGCTATTACCCGGGACTAGCGGACATAAAATACGAGCAGTACTTC. Protein: CASSYYPGLADIKYEQYF.

The chain couples TRBV3-1 (or the pseudogene TRBV3-2) to TRBJ1-2; no clear D. The V end lost 3 bases, the J end lost 0 bases, and 14 bases lay between the germline ends. The CDR3 is made up of 16 amino acids. Germline values: CDR1 LGHDT, CDR2 YNNKEL (reference sequence). The CDR3 coding sequence is TGTGCCAGCAGCCACCGGGAGTCCACAACTAACTATGGCTACACCTTC. Translation: CASSHRESTTNYGYTF.

This sequence joins TRBV6-5 and TRBJ2-1; D is perhaps TRBD2 (6 bases). CDR1 is MNHEY and CDR2 is SVGAGI in the germline V gene. CDR3 length equals 15 residues. Trimming left V 6 bases short and J 2 bases short, with 14 bases between. CDR3 in amino acids: CASSARLETYNEQFF. DNA for the CDR3: TGTGCCAGCAGCGCGAGACTAGAAACCTACAATGAGCAGTTCTTC.

The V and J genes are TRBV5-6 and TRBJ1-2, with D perhaps matching TRBD1 (5 bases). The CDR3 has 14 amino acids. CDR1 is SGHDT, CDR2 YYEEEE, per germline. The V gene lost 4 bases and the J gene lost 4 bases, with 14 bases spanning the gap. CDR3 protein: CASSNPGTAYGYTF. CDR3 nucleotide sequence: TGTGCCAGCAGCAATCCGGGGACGGCCTATGGCTACACCTTC.

The chain carries TRBV10-1 and TRBJ2-7; D unclear. This CDR3 has 13 residues. Germline V gene lookup returns CDR1 WNHNN and CDR2 SYGVQD (reference sequence). Deletions cut 4 bases from V and 4 bases from J, with 11 bases between. The CDR3 nucleotides are TGCGCCAGCAGTGCCGGCCCCTTATACGAGCAGTACTTC. Translated, it gives CASSAGPLYEQYF.

This chain uses TRBV3-1 (or the pseudogene TRBV3-2) with TRBJ2-6; tentatively, D is TRBD1 (7 bases). Germline V CDR1 and CDR2: LGHDT, YNNKEL (reference sequence). The V gene lost 4 bases and the J gene lost 4 bases, with 17 bases spanning the gap. The CDR3 sequence is 17 residues long. The DNA for the CDR3 is TGTGCCAGCAGCCGAAAGAGGGGGCGGGAAGGGGCCAACGTCCTGACTTTC. This codes for CASSRKRGREGANVLTF.

This chain connects TRBV5-1 to TRBJ2-1; 8 bases are a match to TRBD1. V shed 4 bases, J shed 4 bases, and the junction held 10 bases outside the gene matches. The CDR3 has 16 amino acids. Germline V lookup: CDR1 SGHRS, CDR2 YFSETQ. The CDR3, as DNA: TGCGCCAGCAGCGGACCAGGGGGCGCGGAGTACAATGAGCAGTTCTTC. Protein product: CASSGPGGAEYNEQFF.

The chain combines TRBV5-6 with TRBJ1-6; the D is unclear. V dropped 4 bases and J dropped 5 bases, with 16 bases sitting between them. CDR1 and CDR2 from the germline V gene are SGHDT and YYEEEE. The CDR3 extends over 16 amino acids. The CDR3 nucleotides read TGTGCCAGCAGCCCCGGAACCGGACGGGATAATTCACCCCTCCACTTT. Amino acids: CASSPGTGRDNSPLHF.

This chain uses TRBV2 with TRBJ2-3; D unresolved. V was shortened by 6 bases and J by 4 bases, with 17 bases between the two germline ends. Germline assignment: CDR1 SNHLY and CDR2 FYNNEI. There are 15 residues in the CDR3. The CDR3 bases are TGTGCCAGCAGGCTAACTGGAACGTTGGCAGATACGCAGTATTTT. Amino acid sequence: CASRLTGTLADTQYF.

The chain links TRBV7-3 to TRBJ1-6; D perhaps matches TRBD1 (6 bases). CDR3 length: 16 amino acids. Looked up from germline, CDR1 is SGHTA and CDR2 is FQGTGA. V was shortened by 5 bases and J by 1 base, with 12 bases between the two germline ends. The CDR3 coding sequence is TGTGCCAGCAGCGAAACAGGGCAATCCTATAATTCACCCCTCCACTTT. Translating gives CASSETGQSYNSPLHF.

The chain's CDR3 is CSVAGSDFHTDTQYF. CDR3 nucleotide sequence: TGCAGCGTTGCTGGGTCGGACTTCCACACAGATACGCAGTATTTT. The V and J genes are TRBV29-1 and TRBJ2-3; a weak D match, TRBD2 (5 bases). This CDR3 has 15 residues. CDR1 is SQVTM, CDR2 ANQGSEA, per germline. Trimming cost V 4 bases and J 2 bases, with 16 bases left between them.

The rearrangement uses TRBV27 and TRBJ2-6; D not resolved. Germline V gives CDR1 MNHEY, CDR2 SMNVEV (reference sequence). V was shortened by 3 bases and J by 3 bases, with 9 bases between the two germline ends. CDR3 length: 15 amino acids. CDR3 amino acids: CASSFFSLGANVLTF. The CDR3 DNA reads as TGTGCCAGCAGTTTTTTCTCCCTTGGGGCCAACGTCCTGACTTTC.

This chain uses TRBV3-1 (or the pseudogene TRBV3-2) with TRBJ1-3; 8 bases agree with TRBD1. The germline CDR1 and CDR2 sequences are LGHDT and YNNKEL (reference sequence). The CDR3 is 17 amino acids. V lost 0 bases and J lost 3; bases outside the gene matches: 7. CDR3: CASSQDTAGGYGNTIYF. CDR3 nucleotide sequence: TGTGCCAGCAGCCAAGATACGGCAGGGGGCTATGGAAACACCATATATTTT.

This rearrangement joins TRBV29-1 to TRBJ2-7, with D perhaps matching TRBD2 (5 bases). Germline CDR1 and CDR2: SQVTM and ANQGSEA. Trimming took 0 bases from V and 2 from J, leaving 8 bases between them. The CDR3 length is 13 residues. The CDR3 region has the DNA TGCAGCGTTGAAGAACAGCGGACCTACGAGCAGTACTTC. Protein product: CSVEEQRTYEQYF.

This clone was counted once. The J gene is TRBJ2-3, the V gene TRBV19, with 10 bases fitting TRBD2. The V gene end was trimmed by 3 bases and the J gene end by 4 bases; junction bases not matched to a gene: 22. CDR1 is LNHDA and CDR2 is SQIVND in the germline V gene (reference sequence). The length of the CDR3 is 21 residues. The CDR3 bases are TGTGCCAGTAGTATCCGACCACATAGTTCCAGCGGGAGGGTGAGAGCAGATACGCAGTATTTT. It specifies CASSIRPHSSSGRVRADTQYF. Based on the CDR3 plus reference TRBV19 and TRBJ2-3, the full variable domain is DGGITQSPKYLFRKEGQNVTLSCEQNLNHDAMYWYRQDPGQGLRLIYYSQIVNDFQKGDIAEGYSVSREKKESFPLTVTSAQKNPTAFYLCASSIRPHSSSGRVRADTQYFGPGTRLTVL.

This chain joins TRBV14 and TRBJ1-3; D uncertain. CDR3 length: 14 amino acids. Looked up from germline, CDR1 is SGHDN and CDR2 is FVKESK. V was pared by 1 base and J by 3 bases, with 7 bases between. CDR3 amino acids: CASSQGLFGNTIYF. The CDR3 nucleotides are TGTGCCAGCAGCCAAGGACTCTTTGGAAACACCATATATTTT.

The CDR3 DNA reads as TGCGCCAGCACCGGGACTAGGTGGAATGAGCAGTTCTTC. It codes for CASTGTRWNEQFF. The rearrangement links TRBV5-1 to TRBJ2-1; 8 bases align to TRBD2. From germline, CDR1 is SGHRS and CDR2 YFSETQ. This CDR3 contains 13 residues. The junction had 6 bases not matched to a gene; V was cut back by 6 bases and J by 7 bases. The full variable domain, in which reference TRBV5-1 and TRBJ2-1 provide the parts outside the CDR3, is KAGVTQTPRYLIKTRGQQVTLSCSPISGHRSVSWYQQTPGQGLQFLFEYFSETQRNKGNFPGRFSGRQFSNSRSEMNVSTLELGDSALYLCASTGTRWNEQFFGPGTRLTVL.

This chain connects TRBV6-5 to TRBJ2-1; D may be TRBD1 (5 bases). The CDR3 consists of 13 residues. Per the germline V gene, CDR1 is MNHEY and CDR2 is SVGAGI. V lost 0 bases and J 12 bases, leaving 12 bases between the germline ends. This CDR3 is CASSYSTGDRQFF. Here the CDR3 DNA reads TGTGCCAGCAGTTACTCGACTGGAGACAGGCAGTTCTTC.

The chain has TRBV29-1 and TRBJ2-2, with 9 bases aligning to TRBD1. The CDR3 runs to 13 residues. Germline assignment: CDR1 SQVTM and CDR2 ANQGSEA. With 7 bases clipped from V and 4 bases from J, the junction kept 4 bases outside the gene matches. The CDR3 nucleotides read TGCAGCGCCTACAGGGGGCTCACCGGGGAGCTGTTTTTT. This translates into CSAYRGLTGELFF.

The V gene is TRBV5-1, the J gene TRBJ2-7; TRBD2 aligns across 13 bases. V lost 0 bases, J lost 7 bases, and 7 bases stayed unmatched. CDR1 and CDR2 from the germline V gene are SGHRS and YFSETQ. This CDR3 has 16 residues. CDR3 bases: TGCGCCAGCAGCTTGGCCGGGGGACTAGCGGGATCTGAGCAGTACTTC. Protein product: CASSLAGGLAGSEQYF. Full variable domain (rest looked up from reference TRBV5-1 and TRBJ2-7): KAGVTQTPRYLIKTRGQQVTLSCSPISGHRSVSWYQQTPGQGLQFLFEYFSETQRNKGNFPGRFSGRQFSNSRSEMNVSTLELGDSALYLCASSLAGGLAGSEQYFGPGTRLTVT.

V usage is TRBV6-5 and J usage is TRBJ1-2; D is ambiguous. This CDR3 region has 13 residues. Trimming shortened V by 1 base and J by 6 bases, and 9 bases separated the two germline ends. CDR1 is MNHEY, CDR2 SVGAGI, per germline. CDR3 nucleotides: TGTGCCAGCAGTTACTATCCGCCGGATGGCTACACCTTC. Amino acid sequence: CASSYYPPDGYTF.

V is TRBV9 and J is TRBJ1-1; weak D call: TRBD1 (5 bases). Germline V gene sequence: CDR1 SGDLS, CDR2 YYNGEE. The V end lost 2 bases, the J end lost 1 base, and 9 bases lay between the germline ends. The CDR3 spans 14 residues. The CDR3 bases are TGTGCCAGCAGCGTTGGGGCGCCGAACACTGAAGCTTTCTTT. The encoded protein is CASSVGAPNTEAFF.